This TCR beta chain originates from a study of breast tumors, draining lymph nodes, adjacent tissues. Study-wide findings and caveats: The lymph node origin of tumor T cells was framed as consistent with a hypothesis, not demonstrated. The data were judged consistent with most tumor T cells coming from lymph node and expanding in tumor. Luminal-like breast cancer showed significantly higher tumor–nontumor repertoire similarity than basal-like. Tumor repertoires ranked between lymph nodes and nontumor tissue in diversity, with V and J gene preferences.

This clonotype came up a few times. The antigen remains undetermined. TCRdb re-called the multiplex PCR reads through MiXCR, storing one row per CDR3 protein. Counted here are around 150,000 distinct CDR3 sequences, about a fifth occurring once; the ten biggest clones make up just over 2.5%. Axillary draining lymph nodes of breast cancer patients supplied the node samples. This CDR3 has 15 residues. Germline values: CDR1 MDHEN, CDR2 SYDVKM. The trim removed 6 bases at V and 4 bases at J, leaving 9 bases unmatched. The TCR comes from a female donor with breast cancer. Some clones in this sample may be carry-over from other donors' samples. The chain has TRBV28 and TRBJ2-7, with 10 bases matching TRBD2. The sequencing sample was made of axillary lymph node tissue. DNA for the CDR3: TGTGCCAGCAGCCATGGAACAGCGGGAGGGTACGAGCAGTACTTC. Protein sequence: CASSHGTAGGYEQYF.